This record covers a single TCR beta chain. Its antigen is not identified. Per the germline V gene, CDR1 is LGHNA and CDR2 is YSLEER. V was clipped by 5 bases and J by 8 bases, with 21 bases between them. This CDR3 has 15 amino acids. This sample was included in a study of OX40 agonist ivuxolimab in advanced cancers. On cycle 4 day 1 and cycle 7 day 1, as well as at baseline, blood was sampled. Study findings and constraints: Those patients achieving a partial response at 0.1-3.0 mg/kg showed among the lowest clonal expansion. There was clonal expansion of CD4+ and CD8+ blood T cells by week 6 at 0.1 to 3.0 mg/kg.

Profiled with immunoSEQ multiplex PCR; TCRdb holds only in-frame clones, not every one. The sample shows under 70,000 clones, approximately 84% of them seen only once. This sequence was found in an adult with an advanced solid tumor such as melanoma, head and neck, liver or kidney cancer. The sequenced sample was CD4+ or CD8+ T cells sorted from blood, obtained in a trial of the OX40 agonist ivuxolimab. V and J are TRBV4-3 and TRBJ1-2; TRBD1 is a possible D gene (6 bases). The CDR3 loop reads CASSSSTGGQGGYTF. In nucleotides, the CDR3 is TGCGCCAGCAGCTCCTCTACCGGGGGGCAGGGCGGCTACACCTTC.